These 20 T cell receptor beta chains were all obtained from the same sample, sequenced in a study of cytomegalovirus exposure and HLA in healthy donors (dated by TCRdb to 2016 to 2017). The method was the immunoSEQ multiplex PCR assay. The multiplex PCR relied on a mix of 60 forward primers for TCR Vbeta segments and 13 reverse primers for TCR Jbeta segments. In its TCRdb copy, this immuneACCESS table keeps in-frame sequences only and misses some clones. Where compared with another copy, unresolved V genes explain less than half of these, and the others have no known cause. The table for this sample lists about 210,000 clones; over 70% of them were counted only once. More than 1.5% of the sample goes to the ten largest clones. The material sequenced was PBMCs. These receptors were obtained from a man aged 35-49 years in good health and CMV-seropositive.

The chain is built from TRBV21-1 and TRBJ1-5; TRBD1 is taken as the D call from the table, unchecked against the DNA. TRBV21-1 is a documented pseudogene. This CDR3 contains 15 residues. The CDR3 coding sequence is TGTGCCAGCAGCTGCCGACAGGGAGGTAGGCAGCCCCAGCATTTT. Protein product: CASSCRQGGRQPQHF.

This clone was counted a single time. A junction end diverges from the germline sequence, so it may reflect a read error. The chain uses TRBV7-3 and TRBJ2-1, with TRBD2 matching over 8 bases. Germline values: CDR1 SGHTA, CDR2 FQGTGA. The length of the CDR3 is 16 residues. CDR3: CASSMHSGISNNEQFF. DNA of the CDR3: TGTGCCAGCAGCATGCATAGCGGGATCTCCAACAATGAGCAGTTCTTC.

The chain has TRBV25-1 and TRBJ2-5; maybe TRBD2 (6 bases). This CDR3 region has 15 residues. V lost 3 bases to trimming and J lost 2 bases, with 13 bases between them. Germline lookup yields CDR1 MGHDK and CDR2 SYGVNS. CDR3 in amino acids: CASSDAGTPQETQYF. CDR3 sequence (DNA): TGTGCCAGCAGTGATGCCGGGACTCCACAAGAGACCCAGTACTTC.

The chain carries TRBV20-1 and TRBJ1-1, with D unclear. CDR1 and CDR2 from the germline V gene are DFQATT and SNEGSKA (reference sequence). With 6 bases removed from V and 6 bases from J, the gap between germline ends came to 11 bases. This CDR3 region has 11 residues. CDR3 coding DNA: TGCAGTGCAGGTACGAGGGCTGAAGCTTTCTTT. It translates to CSAGTRAEAFF.

The V call is TRBV28, the J call TRBJ1-2, with no clear D. Germline lookup yields CDR1 MDHEN and CDR2 SYDVKM. This CDR3 has 14 residues. The V end lost 2 bases, the J end lost 1 base, and 8 bases lay between the germline ends. The CDR3 is CASSLNPFNYGYTF. CDR3 sequence (DNA): TGTGCCAGCAGTTTAAATCCTTTTAACTATGGCTACACCTTC.

This sequence joins TRBV5-1 and TRBJ1-1, with D perhaps TRBD1 (5 bases). This CDR3 has 16 amino acids. CDR1 is SGHRS, CDR2 YFSETQ, per germline. Between the trimmed V and J ends, which lost 2 bases and 4 bases, there was a span of 18 bases. Here the CDR3 DNA reads TGCGCCAGCAGCTTAGGGACTACTCCATCTTCCACTGAAGCTTTCTTT. This codes for CASSLGTTPSSTEAFF.

The genes are TRBV27 and TRBJ2-3, with D maybe TRBD2 (6 bases). CDR3 size: 12 residues. Germline CDR1 and CDR2: MNHEY and SMNVEV (reference sequence). V lost 8 bases and J 11 bases, leaving 17 bases between the germline ends. CDR3 nucleotides: TGTGCCAGCCAAACCGGGACTTTCCTGCAGTATTTT. Its translation is CASQTGTFLQYF.

The rearrangement joins TRBV27 to TRBJ1-1; no firm D call. Trimming removed 8 bases from V and 1 base from J, with 14 bases in between. The CDR3 has 14 amino acids. Germline V lookup: CDR1 MNHEY, CDR2 SMNVEV (reference sequence). CDR3 nucleotide sequence: TGTGCCAGCCACCCCCTCGGCGGGAACACTGAAGCTTTCTTT. It encodes CASHPLGGNTEAFF.

The rearrangement links TRBV5-1 to TRBJ1-1; D uncertain. The CDR3 sequence is 14 residues long. Trimming took 2 bases from V and 1 from J, leaving 9 bases between them. Germline-derived CDR1 and CDR2 are SGHRS and YFSETQ. CDR3 nucleotide sequence: TGCGCCAGCAGCTTAACCCCGGGGAACACTGAAGCTTTCTTT. As protein: CASSLTPGNTEAFF.

The gene calls are TRBV9 and TRBJ2-5; the D is unclear. V was cut by 3 bases and J by 0 bases, with 9 bases left in between. Per germline, CDR1 SGDLS and CDR2 YYNGEE. The CDR3 length is 14 residues. The CDR3 DNA follows: TGTGCCAGCAGCGCCCAGGTAAACCAAGAGACCCAGTACTTC. Protein: CASSAQVNQETQYF.

V gene TRBV7-9 combines with J gene TRBJ2-1; 9 bases line up with TRBD1. This CDR3 is built from 18 residues. V shed 0 bases, J shed 6 bases, and the junction held 12 bases outside the gene matches. Per the germline V gene, CDR1 is SEHNR and CDR2 is FQNEAQ (reference sequence). The CDR3 loop is CASSLARTGAGDLNEQFF. The CDR3 nucleotides are TGTGCCAGCAGCTTAGCGAGGACAGGGGCGGGGGATCTCAATGAGCAGTTCTTC.

The rearrangement joins TRBV6-1 to TRBJ2-3; 8 bases fit TRBD1. V was clipped by 0 bases and J by 7 bases; unmatched bases: 18. Germline V lookup: CDR1 MNHNS, CDR2 SASEGT. The CDR3 is made up of 19 amino acids. In DNA, the CDR3 is TGTGCCAGCAGTGAAGCGGTTTTAGGGACAGGCAGCTTGTGGAATACGCAGTATTTT. Its translation is CASSEAVLGTGSLWNTQYF.

The chain is built from TRBV6-1 and TRBJ2-3; 8 nucleotides line up with TRBD2. This CDR3 comprises 13 residues. Per the germline V gene, CDR1 is MNHNS and CDR2 is SASEGT. V lost 6 bases, J lost 4 bases, and 3 bases stayed unmatched. The DNA of the CDR3 is TGTGCCAGCAGCTGGCGGGAGGCAGATACGCAGTATTTT. It specifies CASSWREADTQYF.

This clone was observed once. The V and J genes are TRBV27 and TRBJ2-1, with a possible D match to TRBD2 (6 bases). Trimming stripped 5 bases from V and 4 bases from J, with 9 bases between. This CDR3 comprises 13 residues. Per germline, CDR1 MNHEY and CDR2 SMNVEV (reference sequence). The CDR3 nucleotides read TGTGCCAGCAGTCCGGGACTTTACAATGAGCAGTTCTTC. As protein: CASSPGLYNEQFF.

V and J are TRBV4-3 and TRBJ2-3, with 9 bases fitting TRBD2. The CDR3 is 14 amino acids. The germline V gene has CDR1 LGHNA and CDR2 YSLEER. Trimming took 6 bases from V and 5 from J; bases not matched to a gene: 6. The CDR3 sequence is CASRRERGEDTQYF. CDR3 bases: TGCGCCAGCAGACGGGAGCGGGGGGAAGATACGCAGTATTTT.

This chain connects TRBV28 to TRBJ1-5; D uncertain. The V and J ends lost 6 bases and 0 bases respectively, with 3 bases between them. CDR3 size: 12 residues. Germline loops: CDR1 MDHEN, CDR2 SYDVKM. The CDR3 spells CASSYSNQPQHF. The CDR3 DNA is TGTGCCAGCAGCTATAGCAATCAGCCCCAGCATTTT.

In this sample, this clone turned up a few times. The gene calls are TRBV4-1 and TRBJ2-1; the D gene is possibly TRBD2 (6 bases). There are 17 residues in the CDR3. Germline values: CDR1 MGHRA, CDR2 YSYEKL. Deletions cut 0 bases from V and 5 bases from J, with 17 bases between. The CDR3 spells CASSQDWQDYVDNEQFF. CDR3 in DNA: TGCGCCAGCAGCCAAGATTGGCAGGACTACGTTGACAATGAGCAGTTCTTC.

This chain uses TRBV9 with TRBJ1-2; 10 bases map to TRBD1. The CDR3 has 15 amino acids. The V segment lost 4 bases and the J segment 4 bases; nucleotides outside the gene matches: 7. The germline V gene has CDR1 SGDLS and CDR2 YYNGEE. As DNA, the CDR3 is TGTGCCAGCAGCCCGAGACAGGGGGCGAGCTATGGCTACACCTTC. Protein sequence: CASSPRQGASYGYTF.

This chain uses TRBV5-1 with TRBJ1-2; 8 nucleotides agree with TRBD1. The V segment lost 4 bases and the J segment 5 bases; nucleotides outside the gene matches: 7. The germline V gene encodes CDR1 SGHRS and CDR2 YFSETQ. The CDR3 extends over 14 amino acids. The CDR3 loop is CASSPVGQVYGYTF. In nucleotides, the CDR3 is TGCGCCAGCAGCCCAGTGGGACAGGTATATGGCTACACCTTC.

There are a few counts of this clone. For the CDR3, the DNA is TGTGCCATCAGTGAATCCGGAGGCGAAGAGACCCAGTACTTC. Translated: CAISESGGEETQYF. The V gene is TRBV10-3, the J gene TRBJ2-5, with D possibly matching TRBD2 (5 bases). The CDR3 loop spans 14 amino acids. The germline V and J ends were trimmed by 3 bases and 3 bases, with 11 bases remaining between them. CDR1 ENHRY and CDR2 SYGVKD come from the germline V gene.